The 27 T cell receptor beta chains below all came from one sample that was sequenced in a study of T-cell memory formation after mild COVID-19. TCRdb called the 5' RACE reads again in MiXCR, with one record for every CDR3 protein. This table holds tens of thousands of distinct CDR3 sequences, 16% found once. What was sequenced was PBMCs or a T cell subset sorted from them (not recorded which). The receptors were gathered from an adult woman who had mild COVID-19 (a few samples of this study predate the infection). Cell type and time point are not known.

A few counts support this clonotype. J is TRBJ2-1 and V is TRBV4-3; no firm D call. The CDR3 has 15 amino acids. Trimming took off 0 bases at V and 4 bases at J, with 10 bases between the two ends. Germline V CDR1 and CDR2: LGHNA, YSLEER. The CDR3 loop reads CASSQDSIKYNEQFF. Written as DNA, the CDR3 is TGCGCCAGCAGCCAAGATTCCATTAAGTACAATGAGCAGTTCTTC.

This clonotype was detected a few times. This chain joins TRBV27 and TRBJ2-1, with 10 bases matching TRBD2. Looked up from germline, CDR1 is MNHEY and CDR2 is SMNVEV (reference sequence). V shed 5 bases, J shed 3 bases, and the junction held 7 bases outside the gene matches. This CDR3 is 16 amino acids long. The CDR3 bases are TGTGCCAGCAGTCCCTCTCTAGCGGGGGTCTACAATGAGCAGTTCTTC. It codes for CASSPSLAGVYNEQFF.

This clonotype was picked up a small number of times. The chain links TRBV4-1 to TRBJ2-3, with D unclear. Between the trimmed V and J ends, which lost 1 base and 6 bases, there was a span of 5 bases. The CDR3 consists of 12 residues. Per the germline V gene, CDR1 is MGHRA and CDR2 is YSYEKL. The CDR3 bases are TGCGCCAGCAGCCAAGGCTGGGATACGCAGTATTTT. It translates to CASSQGWDTQYF.

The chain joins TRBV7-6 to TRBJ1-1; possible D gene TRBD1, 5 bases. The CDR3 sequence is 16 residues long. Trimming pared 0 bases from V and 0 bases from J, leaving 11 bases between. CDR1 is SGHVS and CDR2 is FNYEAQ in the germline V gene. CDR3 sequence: CASSLARRGLNTEAFF. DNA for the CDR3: TGTGCCAGCAGCTTAGCGCGTAGGGGACTGAACACTGAAGCTTTCTTT.

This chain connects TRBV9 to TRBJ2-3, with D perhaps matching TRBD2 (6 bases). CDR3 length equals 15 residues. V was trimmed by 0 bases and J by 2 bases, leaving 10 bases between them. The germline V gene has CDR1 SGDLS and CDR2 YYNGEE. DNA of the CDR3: TGTGCCAGCAGCGTAGGCGGGATCGACACAGATACGCAGTATTTT. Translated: CASSVGGIDTDTQYF.

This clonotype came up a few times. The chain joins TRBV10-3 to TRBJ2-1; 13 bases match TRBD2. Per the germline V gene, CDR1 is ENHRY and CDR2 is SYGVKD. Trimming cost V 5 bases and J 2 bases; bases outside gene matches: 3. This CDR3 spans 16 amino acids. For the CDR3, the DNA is TGTGCCATCAGTAGGACTAGCGGGAGCCCCTACAATGAGCAGTTCTTC. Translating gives CAISRTSGSPYNEQFF.

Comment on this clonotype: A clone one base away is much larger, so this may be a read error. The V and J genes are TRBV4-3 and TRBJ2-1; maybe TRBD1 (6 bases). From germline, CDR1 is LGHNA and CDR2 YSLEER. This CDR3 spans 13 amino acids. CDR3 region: CASRQGQYNEQFF. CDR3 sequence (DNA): TGCGCCAGCAGACAAGGACAGTACAATGAGCAGTTCTTC.

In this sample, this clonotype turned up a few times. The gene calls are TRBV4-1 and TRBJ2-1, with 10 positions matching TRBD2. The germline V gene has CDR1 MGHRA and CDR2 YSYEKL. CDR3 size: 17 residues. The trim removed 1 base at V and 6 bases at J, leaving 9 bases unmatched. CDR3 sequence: CASSQGLLAGVGNEQFF. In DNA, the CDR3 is TGCGCCAGCAGCCAAGGTTTGCTAGCGGGAGTAGGCAATGAGCAGTTCTTC.

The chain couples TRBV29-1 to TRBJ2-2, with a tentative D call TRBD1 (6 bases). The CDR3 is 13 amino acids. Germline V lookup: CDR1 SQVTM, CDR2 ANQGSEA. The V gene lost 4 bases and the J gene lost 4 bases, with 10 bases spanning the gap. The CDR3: CSVAGQRTGELFF. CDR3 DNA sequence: TGCAGCGTTGCGGGACAACGCACCGGGGAGCTGTTTTTT.

CDR3 sequence reads: CASSRGTNEAFF. The CDR3 region has the DNA TGTGCCAGCAGCCGTGGGACAAATGAAGCTTTCTTT. The V gene is TRBV6-5, the J gene TRBJ1-1; D possibly corresponds to TRBD1 (6 bases). Germline V gene sequence: CDR1 MNHEY, CDR2 SVGAGI. The CDR3 is made up of 12 amino acids. Trimming took off 6 bases at V and 7 bases at J, with 12 bases between the two ends.

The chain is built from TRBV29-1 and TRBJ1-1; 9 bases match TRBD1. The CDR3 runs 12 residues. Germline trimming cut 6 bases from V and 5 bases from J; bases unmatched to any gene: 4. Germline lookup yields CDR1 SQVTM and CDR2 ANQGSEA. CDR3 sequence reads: CSVDRGETEAFF. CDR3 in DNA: TGCAGCGTAGACAGGGGGGAAACTGAAGCTTTCTTT.

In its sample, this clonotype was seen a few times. The CDR3 here is CASQQGFGSYEQYF. CDR3 bases: TGCGCCAGCCAACAGGGGTTTGGATCCTACGAGCAGTACTTC. The rearrangement links TRBV5-1 to TRBJ2-7, with 7 bases matching TRBD1. The V and J ends lost 7 bases and 1 base, in that order; junction bases with no gene match: 8. Looked up from germline, CDR1 is SGHRS and CDR2 is YFSETQ. This CDR3 spans 14 amino acids.

CDR3 residues: CASSEDSLYGYTF. Written as DNA, the CDR3 is TGTGCCAGCAGTGAGGACAGCCTCTATGGCTACACCTTC. The chain combines TRBV6-5 with TRBJ1-2; perhaps TRBD1 as D (6 bases). Trimming left V 5 bases short and J 4 bases short, with 11 bases between. The CDR3 runs 13 residues. Germline V gene data show CDR1 as MNHEY and CDR2 as SVGAGI.

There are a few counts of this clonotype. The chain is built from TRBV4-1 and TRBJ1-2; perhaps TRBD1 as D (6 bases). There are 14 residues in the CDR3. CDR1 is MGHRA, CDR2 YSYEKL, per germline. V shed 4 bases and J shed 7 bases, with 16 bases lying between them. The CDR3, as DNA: TGCGCCAGCAGCCTTGACAGGCAGATGGGTGGCTACACCTTC. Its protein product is CASSLDRQMGGYTF.

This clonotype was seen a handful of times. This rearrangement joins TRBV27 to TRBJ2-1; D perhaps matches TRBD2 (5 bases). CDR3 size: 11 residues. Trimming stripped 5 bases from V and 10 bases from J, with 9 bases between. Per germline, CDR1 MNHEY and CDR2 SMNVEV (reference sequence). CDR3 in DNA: TGTGCCAGCAGTCTCGGGGTCGAGCAGTTCTTC. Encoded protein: CASSLGVEQFF.

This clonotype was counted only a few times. CDR3 sequence: CAWRDLDNEQFF. For the CDR3, the DNA is TGTGCCTGGAGGGACCTTGACAATGAGCAGTTCTTC. The chain uses TRBV30 and TRBJ2-1, with unresolved D. Germline CDR1 reads GTSNPN; CDR2 reads SVGIG (reference sequence). The length of the CDR3 is 12 residues. Trimming took 3 bases from V and 5 from J, leaving 8 bases between them.

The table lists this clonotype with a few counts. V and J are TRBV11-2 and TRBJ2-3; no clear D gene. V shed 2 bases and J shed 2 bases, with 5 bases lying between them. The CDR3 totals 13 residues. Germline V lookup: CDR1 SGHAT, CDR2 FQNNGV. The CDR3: CASSLINTDTQYF. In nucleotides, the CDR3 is TGTGCCAGCAGCTTAATTAACACAGATACGCAGTATTTT.

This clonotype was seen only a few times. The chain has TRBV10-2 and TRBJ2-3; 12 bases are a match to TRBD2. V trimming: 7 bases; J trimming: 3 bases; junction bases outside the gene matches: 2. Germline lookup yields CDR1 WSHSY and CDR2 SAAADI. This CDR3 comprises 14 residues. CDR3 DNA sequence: TGCGCCAGCACGGGGACTAGCGGGACAGATACGCAGTATTTT. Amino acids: CASTGTSGTDTQYF.

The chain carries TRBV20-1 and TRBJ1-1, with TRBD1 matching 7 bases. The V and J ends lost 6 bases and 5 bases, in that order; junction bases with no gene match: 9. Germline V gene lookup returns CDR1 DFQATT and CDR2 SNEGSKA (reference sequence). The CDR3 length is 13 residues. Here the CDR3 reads CSARRGLSTEAFF. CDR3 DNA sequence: TGCAGTGCCAGGAGGGGGCTTTCGACTGAAGCTTTCTTT.

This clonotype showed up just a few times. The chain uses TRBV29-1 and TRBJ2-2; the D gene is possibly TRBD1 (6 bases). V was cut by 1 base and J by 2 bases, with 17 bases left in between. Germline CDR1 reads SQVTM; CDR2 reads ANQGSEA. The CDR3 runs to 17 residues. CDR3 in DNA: TGCAGCGTTGAAGTTCTAAGTTCGGGACACAACACCGGGGAGCTGTTTTTT. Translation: CSVEVLSSGHNTGELFF.

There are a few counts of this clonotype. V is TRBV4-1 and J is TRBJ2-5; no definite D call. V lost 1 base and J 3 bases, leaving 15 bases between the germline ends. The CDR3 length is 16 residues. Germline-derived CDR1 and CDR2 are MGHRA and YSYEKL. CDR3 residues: CASSQVLYRFEETQYF. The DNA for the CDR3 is TGCGCCAGCAGCCAAGTCTTGTACCGATTCGAAGAGACCCAGTACTTC.

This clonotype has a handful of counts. The CDR3 here is CASSGQGTSGGTYEQYF. The DNA for the CDR3 is TGTGCCAGCAGTGGCCAGGGGACTAGCGGGGGGACCTACGAGCAGTACTTC. This sequence joins TRBV6-1 and TRBJ2-7; 15 positions match TRBD2. The CDR3 loop spans 17 amino acids. With 4 bases clipped from V and 2 bases from J, the junction kept 6 bases outside the gene matches. Germline loops: CDR1 MNHNS, CDR2 SASEGT.

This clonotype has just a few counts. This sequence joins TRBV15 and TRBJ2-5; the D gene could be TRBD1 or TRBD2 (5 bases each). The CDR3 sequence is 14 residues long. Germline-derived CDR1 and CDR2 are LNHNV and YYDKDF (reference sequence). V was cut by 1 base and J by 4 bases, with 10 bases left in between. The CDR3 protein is CATSRARAGETQYF. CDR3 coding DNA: TGTGCCACCAGCAGAGCCAGGGCGGGAGAGACCCAGTACTTC.

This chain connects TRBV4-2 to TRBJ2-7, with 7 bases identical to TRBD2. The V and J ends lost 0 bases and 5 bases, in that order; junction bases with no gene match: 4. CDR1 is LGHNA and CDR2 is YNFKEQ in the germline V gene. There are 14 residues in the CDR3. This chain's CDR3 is CASSQDRTSDEQYF. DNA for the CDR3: TGTGCCAGCAGCCAAGATCGAACTAGCGACGAGCAGTACTTC.

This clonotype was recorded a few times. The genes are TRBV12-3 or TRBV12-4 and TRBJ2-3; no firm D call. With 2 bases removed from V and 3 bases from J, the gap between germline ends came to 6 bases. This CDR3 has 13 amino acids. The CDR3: CASSLTLTDTQYF. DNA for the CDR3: TGTGCCAGCAGTTTAACTCTGACAGATACGCAGTATTTT.

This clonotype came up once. CDR3 bases: TGCGCCAGCAGCTCATCGGAAACCAACCTCCCCTATGGCTACACCTTC. Translation: CASSSSETNLPYGYTF. The gene calls are TRBV5-1 and TRBJ1-2, with D uncertain. Germline lookup yields CDR1 SGHRS and CDR2 YFSETQ. This CDR3 has 16 residues. V was shortened by 3 bases and J by 4 bases, with 19 bases between the two germline ends.

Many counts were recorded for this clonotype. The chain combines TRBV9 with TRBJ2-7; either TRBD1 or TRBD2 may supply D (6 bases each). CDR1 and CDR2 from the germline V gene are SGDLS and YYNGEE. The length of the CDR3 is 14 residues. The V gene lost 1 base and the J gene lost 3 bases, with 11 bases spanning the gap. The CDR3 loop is CASSVYGGNYEQYF. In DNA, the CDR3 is TGTGCCAGCAGCGTATACGGGGGCAACTACGAGCAGTACTTC.